This T cell receptor beta chain derives from a study of immune heterogeneity within non-small cell lung tumors. Study background: Of the tumors, several were squamous cell, approximately 10 non-squamous, and 1 not otherwise specified.

Germline-derived CDR1 and CDR2 are MNHEY and SMNVEV (reference sequence). The CDR3 totals 12 residues. TCRs were amplified from around 660 ng gDNA of bulk tumor per sample. Several biopsies were collected from each primary tumor during surgery. They were spaced as far apart as possible within the tumor mass. Patients went through curative surgery, and their non-small cell lung cancer was untreated and newly diagnosed. On this clonotype: At one of its ends the junction is not consistent with the germline gene, which may arise from a read error.

In a multiplex PCR, 32 V and 13 J primers amplified TCR beta CDR3. One entry per CDR3 protein results from TCRdb running MiXCR on the multiplex PCR reads. The top ten hold more than 4% of the sample, which has 20,000 to 25,000 distinct CDR3 sequences, about 30% seen once. This receptor was taken from a man aged 40-50 years with non-small cell lung cancer. The V gene is TRBV27, the J gene TRBJ1-5, with a weak D call TRBD1 (5 bases). The specimen sequenced was lung tumor tissue. CDR3 sequence (DNA): TGTGGGGGGTCCAAAAGCAATAAGCCCCAGCATTTT. Its protein product is CGGSKSNKPQHF.